This T cell receptor (beta chain) originates from a study of blood T cell repertoires in COVID-19. Study context: COVID-19 samples from acute and convalescent phases originated in the United States, Italy and Spain. From T cells, B-cell-depleted T cells, or PBMCs came the material, which was cDNA or gDNA.

The CDR3 runs 15 residues. Germline V gene lookup returns CDR1 SGHKS and CDR2 YYEKEE (reference sequence). J lost 6 bases, V lost 0 bases, and 7 bases had no gene match. Profiling relied on immunoSEQ multiplex PCR, and the TCRdb table lists in-frame clones only, not all of them. The sample records about 280,000 clones, 90% being singletons. The chain combines TRBV5-5 with TRBJ2-5; 8 bases map to TRBD1. The sequenced sample consisted of PBMCs or T cells enriched from blood (not recorded which). The clonotype comes from a woman aged 18 to 35 with acute COVID-19. The CDR3 bases are TGTGCCAGCAGCTTGGACCCCGGGACAGGAAAGACCCAGTACTTC. This gives the protein CASSLDPGTGKTQYF.